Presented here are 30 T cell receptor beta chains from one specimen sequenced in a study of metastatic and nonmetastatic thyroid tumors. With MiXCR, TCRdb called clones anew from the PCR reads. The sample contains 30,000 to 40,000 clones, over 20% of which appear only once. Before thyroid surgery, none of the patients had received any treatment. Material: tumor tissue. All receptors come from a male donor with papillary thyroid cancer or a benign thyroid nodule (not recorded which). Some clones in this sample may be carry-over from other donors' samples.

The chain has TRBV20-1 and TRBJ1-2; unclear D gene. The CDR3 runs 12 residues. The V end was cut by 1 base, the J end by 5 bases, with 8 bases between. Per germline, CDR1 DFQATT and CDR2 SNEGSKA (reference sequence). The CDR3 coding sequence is TGCAGTGCTAGAGGCAGCTCTTATGGCTACACCTTC. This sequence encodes CSARGSSYGYTF.

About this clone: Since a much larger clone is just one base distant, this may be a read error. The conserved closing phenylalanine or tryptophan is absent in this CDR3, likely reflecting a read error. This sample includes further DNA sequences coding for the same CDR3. CDR3 sequence reads: CASSLAGGSEQYL. CDR3 nucleotides: TGTGCCAGCAGTTTAGCCGGAGGATCCGAGCAGTACCTT. V is TRBV28 and J is TRBJ2-7, with D possibly matching TRBD2 (5 bases). Trimming took 2 bases from V and 6 from J, leaving 11 bases between them. This CDR3 comprises 13 residues. Germline-derived CDR1 and CDR2 are MDHEN and SYDVKM.

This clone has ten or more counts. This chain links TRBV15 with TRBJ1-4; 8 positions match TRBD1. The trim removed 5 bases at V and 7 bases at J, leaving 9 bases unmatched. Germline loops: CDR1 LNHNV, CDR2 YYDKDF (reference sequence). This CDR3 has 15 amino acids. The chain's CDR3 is CATSGGVQGAEKLFF. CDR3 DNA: TGTGCCACCAGCGGCGGGGTCCAGGGGGCTGAAAAACTGTTTTTT.

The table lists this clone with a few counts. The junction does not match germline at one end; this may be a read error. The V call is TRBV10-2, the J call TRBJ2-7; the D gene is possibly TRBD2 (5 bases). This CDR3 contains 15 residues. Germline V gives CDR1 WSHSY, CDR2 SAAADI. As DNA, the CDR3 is TGCGCCAGCATTGAGTGTGTGGGAGTAGCCAGTGAGCAGTACTTC. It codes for CASIECVGVASEQYF.

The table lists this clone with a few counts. The CDR3 DNA is TGTGCCAGCAGCCAAGAACAAAAAGGAAAACTGTTTTTT. Translation gives CASSQEQKGKLFF. This chain joins TRBV3-1 and TRBJ1-4, with D unclear. Trimming pared 0 bases from V and 10 bases from J, leaving 9 bases between. The germline CDR1 and CDR2 sequences are LGHDT and YNNKEL (reference sequence). CDR3 length: 13 amino acids.

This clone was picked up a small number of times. The CDR3 coding sequence is TGTGCCAGCAGTGGAGCGGGGATTGGAGAGACCCAGTACTTC. This encodes CASSGAGIGETQYF. The rearrangement uses TRBV6-1 and TRBJ2-5; 7 bases agree with TRBD2. CDR1 is MNHNS and CDR2 is SASEGT in the germline V gene. CDR3 length: 14 residues. V gave up 4 bases and J gave up 4 bases; unmatched junction bases: 6.

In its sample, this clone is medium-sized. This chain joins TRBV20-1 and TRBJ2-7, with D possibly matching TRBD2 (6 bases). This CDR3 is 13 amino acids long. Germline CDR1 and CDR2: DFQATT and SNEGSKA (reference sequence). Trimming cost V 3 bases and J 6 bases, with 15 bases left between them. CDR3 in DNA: TGCAGTGCTAGTCTGGGCAGGCGGGGCGAGCAGTACTTC. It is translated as CSASLGRRGEQYF.

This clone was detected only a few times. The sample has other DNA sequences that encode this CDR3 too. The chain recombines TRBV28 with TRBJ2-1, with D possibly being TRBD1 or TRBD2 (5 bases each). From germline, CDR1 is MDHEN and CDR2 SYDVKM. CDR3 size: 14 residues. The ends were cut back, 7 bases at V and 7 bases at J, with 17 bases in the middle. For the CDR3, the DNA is TGTGCCAGCATTAGGGACGGTTTCTGGAATGAGCAGTTCTTC. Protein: CASIRDGFWNEQFF.

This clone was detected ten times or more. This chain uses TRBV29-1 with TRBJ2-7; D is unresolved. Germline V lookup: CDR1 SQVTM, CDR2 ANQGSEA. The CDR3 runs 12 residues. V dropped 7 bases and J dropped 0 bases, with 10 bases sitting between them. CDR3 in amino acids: CSAEGSSYEQYF. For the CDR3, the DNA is TGCAGCGCCGAAGGCAGCTCCTACGAGCAGTACTTC.

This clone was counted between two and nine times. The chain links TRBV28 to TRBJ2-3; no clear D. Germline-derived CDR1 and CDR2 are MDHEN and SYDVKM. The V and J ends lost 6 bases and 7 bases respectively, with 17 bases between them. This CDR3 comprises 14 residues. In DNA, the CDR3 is TGTGCCAGCAGCCCCCCTACGGTTTTGAATACGCAGTATTTT. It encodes CASSPPTVLNTQYF.

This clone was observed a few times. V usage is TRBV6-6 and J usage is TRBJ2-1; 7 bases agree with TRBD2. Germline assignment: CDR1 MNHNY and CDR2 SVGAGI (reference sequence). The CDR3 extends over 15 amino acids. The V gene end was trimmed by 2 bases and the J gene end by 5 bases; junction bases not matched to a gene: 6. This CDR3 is CASSYAGVSHNEQFF. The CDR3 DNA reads TGTGCCAGCAGTTACGCGGGAGTATCCCACAATGAGCAGTTCTTC.

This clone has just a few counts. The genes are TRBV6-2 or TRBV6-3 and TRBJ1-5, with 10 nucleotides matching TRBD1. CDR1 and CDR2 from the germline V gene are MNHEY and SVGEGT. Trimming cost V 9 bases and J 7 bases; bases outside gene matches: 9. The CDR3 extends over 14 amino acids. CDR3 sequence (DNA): TGTGCCAGAAGAGAGCCGGGACAGGGGCAGCCCCAGCATTTT. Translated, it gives CARREPGQGQPQHF.

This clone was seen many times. The CDR3 DNA sequence: TGTGCCAGCAGTTACCCCATCGGGACAGGGTTAGGCACAGATACGCAGTATTTT. Amino acids: CASSYPIGTGLGTDTQYF. V gene TRBV6-2 or TRBV6-3 combines with J gene TRBJ2-3, with 9 bases fitting TRBD1. CDR3 size: 18 residues. Germline-derived CDR1 and CDR2 are MNHEY and SVGEGT. V was pared by 2 bases and J by 1 base, with 10 bases of the junction left unmatched.

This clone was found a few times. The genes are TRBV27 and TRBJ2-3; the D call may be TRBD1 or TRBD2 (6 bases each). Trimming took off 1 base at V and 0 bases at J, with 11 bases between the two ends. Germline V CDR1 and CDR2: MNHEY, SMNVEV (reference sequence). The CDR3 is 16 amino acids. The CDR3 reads CASSLYREASTDTQYF. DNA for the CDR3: TGTGCCAGCAGTTTATACAGGGAGGCTAGCACAGATACGCAGTATTTT.

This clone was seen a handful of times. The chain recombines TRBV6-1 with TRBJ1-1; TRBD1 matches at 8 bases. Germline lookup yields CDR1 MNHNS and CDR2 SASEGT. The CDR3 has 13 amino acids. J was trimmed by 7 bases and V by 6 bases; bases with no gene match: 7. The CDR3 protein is CASSRTGLGEAFF. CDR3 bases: TGTGCCAGCAGCCGGACAGGGTTGGGTGAAGCTTTCTTT.

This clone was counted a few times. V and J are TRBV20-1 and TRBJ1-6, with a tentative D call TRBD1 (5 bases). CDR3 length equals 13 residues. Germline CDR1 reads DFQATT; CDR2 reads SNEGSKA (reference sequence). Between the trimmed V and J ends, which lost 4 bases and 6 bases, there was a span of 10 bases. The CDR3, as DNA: TGCAGTGCTACTGGGGGACTTAATTCACCCCTCCACTTT. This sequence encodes CSATGGLNSPLHF.

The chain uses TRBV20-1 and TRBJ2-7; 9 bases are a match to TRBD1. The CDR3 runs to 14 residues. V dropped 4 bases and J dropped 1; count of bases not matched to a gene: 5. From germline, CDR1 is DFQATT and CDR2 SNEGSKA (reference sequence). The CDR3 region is CSAKQGAGSYEQYF. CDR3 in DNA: TGCAGTGCTAAACAGGGGGCAGGTTCCTACGAGCAGTACTTC.

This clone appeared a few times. The CDR3 DNA reads as TGTGCCAGCAGTTTGATTCACACCGGGGAGCTGTTTTTT. This encodes CASSLIHTGELFF. The chain combines TRBV27 with TRBJ2-2; D uncertain. The V end was cut by 3 bases, the J end by 3 bases, with 5 bases between. Per germline, CDR1 MNHEY and CDR2 SMNVEV (reference sequence). This CDR3 comprises 13 residues.

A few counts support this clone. This CDR3 reads CASSSGSRVNTQYF. DNA of the CDR3: TGTGCCAGCAGCAGCGGGAGCCGCGTGAATACGCAGTATTTT. J is TRBJ2-3 and V is TRBV6-1; the match to TRBD2 covers 8 bases. This CDR3 contains 14 residues. Germline lookup yields CDR1 MNHNS and CDR2 SASEGT. The trim removed 6 bases at V and 7 bases at J, leaving 9 bases unmatched.

Here the CDR3 reads CSARGARAEAFF. In DNA form, the CDR3 reads TGCAGTGCTAGAGGCGCCAGGGCTGAAGCTTTCTTT. The chain joins TRBV20-1 to TRBJ1-1, with D possibly TRBD1 on 5 matching bases. V lost 1 base to trimming and J lost 6 bases, with 9 bases between them. Germline CDR1 and CDR2: DFQATT and SNEGSKA (reference sequence). The CDR3 sequence is 12 residues long.

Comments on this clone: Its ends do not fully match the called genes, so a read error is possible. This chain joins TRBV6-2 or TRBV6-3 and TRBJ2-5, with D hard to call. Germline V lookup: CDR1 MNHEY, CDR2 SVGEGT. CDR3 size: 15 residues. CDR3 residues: CASSYYNPYQETQYF. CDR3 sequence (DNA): TGCGCCAGCAGCTACTACAATCCGTACCAAGAGACCCAGTACTTC.

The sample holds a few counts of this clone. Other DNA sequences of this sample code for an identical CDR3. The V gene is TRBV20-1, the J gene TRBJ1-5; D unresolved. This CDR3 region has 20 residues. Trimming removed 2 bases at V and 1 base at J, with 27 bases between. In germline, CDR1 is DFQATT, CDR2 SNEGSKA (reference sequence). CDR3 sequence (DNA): TGCAGTGCTAGACGTCCCACGGGTCCTCCTGAGGAAGTAAGCAATCAGCCCCAGCATTTT. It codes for CSARRPTGPPEEVSNQPQHF.

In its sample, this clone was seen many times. DNA for the CDR3: TGTGCCAGCAGGACTCCGGGACAGGGGGCCTATGGCTACACCTTC. Amino acid sequence: CASRTPGQGAYGYTF. The V gene is TRBV6-2 or TRBV6-3, the J gene TRBJ1-2, with TRBD1 matching over 12 bases. CDR3 length equals 15 residues. Germline CDR1 is MNHEY and CDR2 is SVGEGT. V dropped 6 bases and J dropped 4; count of bases not matched to a gene: 6.

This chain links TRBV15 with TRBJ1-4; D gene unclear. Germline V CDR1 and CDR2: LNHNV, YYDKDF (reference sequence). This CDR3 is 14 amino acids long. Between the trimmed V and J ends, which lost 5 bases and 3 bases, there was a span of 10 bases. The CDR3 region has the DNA TGTGCCACCAGCGGGCAGATCTCTAATGAAAAACTGTTTTTT. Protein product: CATSGQISNEKLFF.

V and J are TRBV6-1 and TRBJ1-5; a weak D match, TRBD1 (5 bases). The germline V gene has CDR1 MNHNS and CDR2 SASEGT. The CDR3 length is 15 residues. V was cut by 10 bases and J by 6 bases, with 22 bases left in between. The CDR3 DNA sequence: TGTGCCACTAAAGGGGACTCCCCCCGGGGTCAGCCCCAGCATTTT. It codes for CATKGDSPRGQPQHF.

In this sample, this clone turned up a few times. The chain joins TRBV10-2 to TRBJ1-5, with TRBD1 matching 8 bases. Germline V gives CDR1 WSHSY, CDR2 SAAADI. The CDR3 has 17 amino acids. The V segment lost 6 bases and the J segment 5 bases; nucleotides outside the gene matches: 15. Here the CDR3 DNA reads TGCGCCAGCAGGTTCGTGACAGGGGCGCTTTCTGATCAGCCCCAGCATTTT. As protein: CASRFVTGALSDQPQHF.

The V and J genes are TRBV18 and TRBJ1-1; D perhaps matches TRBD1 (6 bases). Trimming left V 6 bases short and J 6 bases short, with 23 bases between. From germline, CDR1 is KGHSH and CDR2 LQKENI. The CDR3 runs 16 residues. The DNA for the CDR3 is TGTGCCAGCTCTCCTCGGGCTTCGGGGGGCTTCTCTGAAGCTTTCTTT. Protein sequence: CASSPRASGGFSEAFF.

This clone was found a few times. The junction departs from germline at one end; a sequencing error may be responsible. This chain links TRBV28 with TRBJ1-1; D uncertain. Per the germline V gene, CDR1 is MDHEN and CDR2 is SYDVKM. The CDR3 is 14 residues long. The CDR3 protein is CASIMLSGNTEAFF. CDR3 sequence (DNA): TGTGCCAGCATCATGCTTTCGGGTAACACCGAAGCTTTCTTT.

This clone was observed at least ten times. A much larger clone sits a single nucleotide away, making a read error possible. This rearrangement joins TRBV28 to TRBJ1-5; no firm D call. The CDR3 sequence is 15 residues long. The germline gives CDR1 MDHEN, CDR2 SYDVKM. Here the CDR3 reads CASSLAGVSSQPQHF. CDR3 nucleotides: TGTGCCAGCAGTTTAGCAGGAGTTAGCAGTCAGCCCCAGCATTTT.

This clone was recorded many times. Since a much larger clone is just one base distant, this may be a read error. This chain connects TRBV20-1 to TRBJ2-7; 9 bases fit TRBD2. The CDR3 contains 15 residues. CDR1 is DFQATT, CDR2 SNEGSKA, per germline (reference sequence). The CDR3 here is CSARDLSGSPYGQYF. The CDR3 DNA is TGCAGTGCTAGAGATCTTAGCGGGAGTCCCTACGGGCAGTACTTC.